A selection of T cell receptor beta chains follows, all from one sample in a study of blood T cell repertoires in COVID-19. Assay used: immunoSEQ multiplex PCR; TCRdb lists only in-frame clones, some missing. The sample lists around 95,000 clones, over 65% occurring once. Sequenced input: peripheral blood. The receptors derive from a human donor in a cohort sampled during active COVID-19. CDR3s include the opening cysteine and the closing phenylalanine or tryptophan. D genes are given only for firm matches. The size entry is marked missing in some rows and otherwise reads once, few, many or a size class.

d_call,clone_size,v_call,j_call,cdr3_nt,cdr3_aa
TRBD1,NA,TRBV7-2,TRBJ1-5,TGTGCCAGCAGCTTTGACAGGGGCAATCAGCCCCAGCATTTT,CASSFDRGNQPQHF
NA,NA,TRBV7-2,TRBJ1-3,TGTGCCAGCAGCTCGCCCCCTCGGGGGGGGACAAGTGGAAACACCATATATTTT,CASSSPPRGGTSGNTIYF
NA,NA,TRBV4-3,TRBJ1-2,TGCGCCAGCAGCCAAGATCCCGGACAGCACTATGGCTACACCTTC,CASSQDPGQHYGYTF
NA,many,TRBV16,TRBJ2-3,TGTGCCAGCAGCCAAACCAGGGGGGAGGCCGATACGCAGTATTTT,CASSQTRGEADTQYF
NA,NA,TRBV18,TRBJ1-1,TGTGCCAGCTCCCCTTCTGGCAGTAACACTGAAGCTTTCTTT,CASSPSGSNTEAFF
NA,NA,TRBV3-1/TRBV3-2,TRBJ2-2,TGTGCCAGCAGCCAAGCTTACACCGGGGAGCTGTTTTTT,CASSQAYTGELFF
NA,NA,TRBV10-3,TRBJ1-4,TGTGCCATCAGTGAGTCGGCACAGGTTAATGAAAAACTGTTTTTT,CAISESAQVNEKLFF
NA,NA,TRBV19,TRBJ1-6,TGTGCCAGTAGTGGGGGGAACAATTCACCCCTCCACTTT,CASSGGNNSPLHF
TRBD1,NA,TRBV3-1/TRBV3-2,TRBJ2-7,TGTGCCAGCAGCCAGCAGGGGGCTTCCTACGAGCAGTACTTC,CASSQQGASYEQYF
NA,NA,TRBV24-1,TRBJ1-2,TGTGCCACCACCCGTGAAGGGGAAATAATTGACTATGGCTACACCTTC,CATTREGEIIDYGYTF
NA,NA,TRBV5-4,TRBJ1-2,TGTGCCAGCAGCCCAGACAGTCCCTATGGCTACACCTTC,CASSPDSPYGYTF
TRBD1,NA,TRBV6-6,TRBJ1-2,TGTGCCAGCAGTAATGACAGGGGTTATGGCTACACCTTC,CASSNDRGYGYTF
NA,NA,TRBV12-3/TRBV12-4,TRBJ2-3,TGTGCCAGCAGTGAGGCAGATACGCAGTATTTT,CASSEADTQYF
TRBD1,NA,TRBV6-5,TRBJ1-6,TGTGCCAGCACCCCGGCAGGGGGCGGCTCACCCCTCCACTTT,CASTPAGGGSPLHF
TRBD1,NA,TRBV19,TRBJ2-6,TGTGCCACCCGGGACAGGGGATCCCCTGGGGCCAACGTCCTGACTTTC,CATRDRGSPGANVLTF
NA,NA,TRBV10-1,TRBJ1-1,TGCGCCAGCAGTGAGGCTAGCGGGAGGACTGAAGCTTTCTTT,CASSEASGRTEAFF
NA,NA,TRBV7-6,TRBJ2-7,TGTGCCAGCAGCTTACTAGGAATAGGCGGGTCCTCAGGCGAGCAGTACTTC,CASSLLGIGGSSGEQYF
NA,NA,TRBV7-9,TRBJ2-7,TGTGCCAGCCGCCCAGCCAGGGATTACGAGCAGTACTTC,CASRPARDYEQYF
TRBD1,NA,TRBV19,TRBJ2-5,TGTGCCAGTAGTCTAGGGACAGGGTTTGCCCAAGAGACCCAGTACTTC,CASSLGTGFAQETQYF
TRBD2,NA,TRBV5-1,TRBJ2-1,TGCGCCAGCAGCTTGGTCGGTCTGGGGGGGACGCCCTACAATGAGCAGTTCTTC,CASSLVGLGGTPYNEQFF
NA,NA,TRBV10-1,TRBJ2-2,TGCGCCAGCAGGCCACAGGGTACCGGGGAGCTGTTTTTT,CASRPQGTGELFF
TRBD1,NA,TRBV25-1,TRBJ2-6,TGTGCCAGCAGCCCGGGACAGTCTGGGGCCAACGTCCTGACTTTC,CASSPGQSGANVLTF
TRBD1,NA,TRBV28,TRBJ2-1,TGTGCCAGCAGACCCCCGGGACAGGGGATCAATGAGCAGTTCTTC,CASRPPGQGINEQFF
TRBD1,NA,TRBV24-1,TRBJ2-3,TGTGCCACCAGTGGCGGGACAGGGGACACAGATACGCAGTATTTT,CATSGGTGDTDTQYF
NA,NA,TRBV7-9,TRBJ1-3,TGTGCCAGCAGCGGATACAGACAAGGAAACACCATATATTTT,CASSGYRQGNTIYF
NA,NA,TRBV4-1,TRBJ1-5,TGCGCCAGCAGCCAAGGGCAGTCCATCAATCAGCCCCAGCATTTT,CASSQGQSINQPQHF